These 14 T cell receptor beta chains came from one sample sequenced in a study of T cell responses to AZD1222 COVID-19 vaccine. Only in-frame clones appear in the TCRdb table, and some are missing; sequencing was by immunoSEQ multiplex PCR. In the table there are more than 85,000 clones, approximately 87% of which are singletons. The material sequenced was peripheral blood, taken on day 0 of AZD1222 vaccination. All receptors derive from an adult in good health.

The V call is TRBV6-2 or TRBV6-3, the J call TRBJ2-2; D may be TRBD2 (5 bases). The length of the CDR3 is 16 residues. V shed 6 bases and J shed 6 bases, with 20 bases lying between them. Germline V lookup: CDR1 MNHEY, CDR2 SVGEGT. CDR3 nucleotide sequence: TGTGCCAGCAGCCCACCACCCGGGGTTTCCTCCGGGGAGCTGTTTTTT. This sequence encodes CASSPPPGVSSGELFF.

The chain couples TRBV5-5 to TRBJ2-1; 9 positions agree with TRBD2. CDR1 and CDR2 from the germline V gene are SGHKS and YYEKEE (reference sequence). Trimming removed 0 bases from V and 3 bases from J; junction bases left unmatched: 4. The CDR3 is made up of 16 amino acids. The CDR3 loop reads CASSLVSGGFYNEQFF. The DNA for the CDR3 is TGTGCCAGCAGCTTGGTGAGCGGGGGGTTCTACAATGAGCAGTTCTTC.

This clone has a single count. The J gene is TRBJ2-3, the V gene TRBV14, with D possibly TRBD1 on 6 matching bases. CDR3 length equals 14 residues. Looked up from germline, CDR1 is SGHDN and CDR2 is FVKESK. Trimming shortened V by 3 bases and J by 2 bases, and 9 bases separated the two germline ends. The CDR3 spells CASSHTGPTDTQYF. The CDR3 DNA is TGTGCCAGCAGCCATACAGGGCCCACAGATACGCAGTATTTT.

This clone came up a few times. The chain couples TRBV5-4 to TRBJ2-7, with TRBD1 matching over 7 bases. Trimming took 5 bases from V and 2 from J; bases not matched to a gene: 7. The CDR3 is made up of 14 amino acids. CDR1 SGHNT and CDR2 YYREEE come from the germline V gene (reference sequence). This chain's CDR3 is CASRPTDRPYEQYF. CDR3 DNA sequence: TGTGCCAGCAGACCGACGGACAGGCCCTACGAGCAGTACTTC.

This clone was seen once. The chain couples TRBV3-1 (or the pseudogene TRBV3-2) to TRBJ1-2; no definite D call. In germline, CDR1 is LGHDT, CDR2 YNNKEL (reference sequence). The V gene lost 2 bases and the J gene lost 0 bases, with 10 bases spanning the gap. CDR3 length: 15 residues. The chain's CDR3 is CASSQRGRANYGYTF. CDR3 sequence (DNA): TGTGCCAGCAGCCAACGAGGTCGAGCTAACTATGGCTACACCTTC.

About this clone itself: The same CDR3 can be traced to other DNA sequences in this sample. The CDR3 DNA is TGCAGTGCTGGCAGGGACACTGAAGCTTTCTTT. This encodes CSAGRDTEAFF. This sequence joins TRBV20-1 and TRBJ1-1, with D maybe TRBD1 (5 bases). The CDR3 length is 11 residues. V was cut by 5 bases and J by 3 bases, with 7 bases left in between. Germline CDR1 is DFQATT and CDR2 is SNEGSKA (reference sequence).

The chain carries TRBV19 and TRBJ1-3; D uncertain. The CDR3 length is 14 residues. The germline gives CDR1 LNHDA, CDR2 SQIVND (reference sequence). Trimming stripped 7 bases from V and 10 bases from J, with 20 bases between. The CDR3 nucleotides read TGTGCCAGTATAGGAGGCGCCCTGACGCGGACCATATATTTT. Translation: CASIGGALTRTIYF.

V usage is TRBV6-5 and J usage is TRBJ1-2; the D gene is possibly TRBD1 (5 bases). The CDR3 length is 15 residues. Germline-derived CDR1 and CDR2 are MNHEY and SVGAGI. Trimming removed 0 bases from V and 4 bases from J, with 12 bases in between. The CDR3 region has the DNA TGTGCCAGCAGTTACTCCCAGGGATCATTCTATGGCTACACCTTC. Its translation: CASSYSQGSFYGYTF.

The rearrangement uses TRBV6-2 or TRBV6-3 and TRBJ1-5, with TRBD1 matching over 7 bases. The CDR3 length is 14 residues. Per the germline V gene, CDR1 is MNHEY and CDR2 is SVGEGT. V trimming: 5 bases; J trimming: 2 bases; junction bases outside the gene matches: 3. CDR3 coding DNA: TGTGCCAGCAGTGCAGGGGGAGGCAATCAGCCCCAGCATTTT. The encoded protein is CASSAGGGNQPQHF.

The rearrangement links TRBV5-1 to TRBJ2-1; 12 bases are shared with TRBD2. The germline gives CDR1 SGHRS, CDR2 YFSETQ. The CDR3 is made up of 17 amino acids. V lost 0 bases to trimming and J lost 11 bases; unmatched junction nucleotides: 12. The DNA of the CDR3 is TGCGCCAGCAGCTTGGCCCTAGCGGGGGGGACGGACGGGAAGCAGTTCTTC. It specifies CASSLALAGGTDGKQFF.

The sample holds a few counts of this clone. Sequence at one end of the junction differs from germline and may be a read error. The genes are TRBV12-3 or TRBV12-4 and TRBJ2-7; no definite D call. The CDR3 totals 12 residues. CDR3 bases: TGTGCCAGCAGCTTAGACCATTACGAGCAGTACTTC. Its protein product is CASSLDHYEQYF.

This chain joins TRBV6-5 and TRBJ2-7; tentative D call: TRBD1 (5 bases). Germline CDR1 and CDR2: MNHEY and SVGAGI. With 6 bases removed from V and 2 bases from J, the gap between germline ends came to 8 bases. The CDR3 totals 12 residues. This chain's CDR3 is CASRAGTYEQYF. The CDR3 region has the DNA TGTGCCAGCAGGGCAGGGACCTACGAGCAGTACTTC.

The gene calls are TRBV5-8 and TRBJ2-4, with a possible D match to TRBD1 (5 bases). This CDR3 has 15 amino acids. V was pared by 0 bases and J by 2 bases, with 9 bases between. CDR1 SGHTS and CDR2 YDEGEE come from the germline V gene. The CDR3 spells CASSLGKGTKNIQYF. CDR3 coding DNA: TGTGCCAGCAGCTTGGGGAAGGGGACCAAAAACATTCAGTACTTC.

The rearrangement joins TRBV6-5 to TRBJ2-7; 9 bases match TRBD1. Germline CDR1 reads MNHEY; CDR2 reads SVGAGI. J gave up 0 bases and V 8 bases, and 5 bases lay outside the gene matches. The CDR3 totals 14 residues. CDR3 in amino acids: CASGGQGNSYEQYF. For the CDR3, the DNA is TGTGCCAGCGGGGGACAGGGAAACTCCTACGAGCAGTACTTC.